This T cell receptor (beta chain) was obtained from a study of cytomegalovirus exposure and HLA in healthy donors. Study outcomes and limitations: Rare TCR sequences predominated, though certain public TCRs were found in many donors. The classifier reportedly diagnosed cytomegalovirus status with high sensitivity and specificity. A later analysis appeared to link common viral pathogens to several of the most significant clusters. There were some V segments, including TRBV6-2 and TRBV6-3, excluded as indistinguishable.

The V and J ends lost 6 bases and 4 bases respectively, with 6 bases between them. This CDR3 region has 12 residues. Looked up from germline, CDR1 is MDHEN and CDR2 is SYDVKM. On this clone itself: Its specificity is not known.

13 Jbeta primers and 60 Vbeta primers were used for the PCR. TCRdb's table, derived via immunoSEQ multiplex PCR, lists solely in-frame clones and lacks some. The sample has around 110,000 clones, 50% to 75% seen once; the top ten hold 8% to 9%. The origin of this receptor is a woman in her thirties or forties in good health and CMV-seropositive. The chain combines TRBV28 with TRBJ2-2; D gene uncertain. Sequenced input: PBMCs. CDR3 region: CASSSITGELFF. Here the CDR3 DNA reads TGTGCCAGCAGCAGTATCACCGGGGAGCTGTTTTTT.